The 32 T cell receptor beta chains reported below all come from one sample, sequenced in a study of blood T cell repertoires in COVID-19. Data came from immunoSEQ multiplex PCR; TCRdb stores just in-frame clones and leaves some out. The data contain some 200,000 clones, 81% of them singletons. Sequencing was performed on PBMCs or T cells enriched from blood (not recorded which). The receptors here all came from a woman in her forties or fifties with acute COVID-19.

The V call is TRBV18, the J call TRBJ2-5, with unresolved D. Between the trimmed V and J ends, which lost 0 bases and 1 base, there was a span of 12 bases. This CDR3 contains 16 residues. In germline, CDR1 is KGHSH, CDR2 LQKENI. The CDR3 bases are TGTGCCAGCTCACCACCGGTGTCATCTACCCAAGAGACCCAGTACTTC. This codes for CASSPPVSSTQETQYF. Supplemented by reference TRBV18 and TRBJ2-5, the full variable domain reads NAGVMQNPRHLVRRRGQEARLRCSPMKGHSHVYWYRQLPEEGLKFMVYLQKENIIDESGMPKERFSAEFPKEGPSILRIQQVVRGDSAAYFCASSPPVSSTQETQYFGPGTRLLVL.

V and J are TRBV6-2 or TRBV6-3 and TRBJ2-1; tentative D call: TRBD2 (6 bases). The CDR3 totals 14 residues. Germline assignment: CDR1 MNHEY and CDR2 SVGEGT. V lost 5 bases to trimming and J lost 1 base, with 9 bases between them. The CDR3 protein is CASSRGLSYNEQFF. The CDR3 DNA follows: TGTGCCAGCAGTAGGGGACTTTCCTACAATGAGCAGTTCTTC.

V and J are TRBV28 and TRBJ1-2, with TRBD1 matching 8 bases. The V gene's germline CDR1 is MDHEN and CDR2 SYDVKM. J was trimmed by 2 bases and V by 6 bases; bases with no gene match: 11. The CDR3 covers 16 residues. DNA for the CDR3: TGTGCCAGCAGGTTTCCAGGGGGCGAAGGGAACTATGGCTACACCTTC. Protein: CASRFPGGEGNYGYTF.

The chain links TRBV4-1 to TRBJ1-5, with TRBD1 matching over 9 bases. The V and J ends lost 4 bases and 5 bases, in that order; junction bases with no gene match: 18. The germline CDR1 and CDR2 sequences are MGHRA and YSYEKL. The CDR3 consists of 19 residues. CDR3 sequence reads: CASSPRDREGARDYQPQHF. CDR3 nucleotide sequence: TGCGCCAGCAGCCCGCGGGACAGGGAAGGCGCGCGGGATTATCAGCCCCAGCATTTT.

The chain uses TRBV4-3 and TRBJ1-1, with 7 nucleotides matching TRBD1. Germline CDR1 and CDR2: LGHNA and YSLEER. V dropped 4 bases and J dropped 7; count of bases not matched to a gene: 12. The CDR3 sequence is 15 residues long. The chain's CDR3 is CASSRDRTGSLEAFF. The DNA for the CDR3 is TGCGCCAGCAGCCGAGATCGGACAGGATCCCTTGAAGCTTTCTTT.

The chain carries TRBV15 and TRBJ2-2, with D possibly TRBD2 on 6 matching bases. Trimming took 0 bases from V and 1 from J, leaving 12 bases between them. CDR1 is LNHNV and CDR2 is YYDKDF in the germline V gene (reference sequence). The CDR3 runs 17 residues. DNA for the CDR3: TGTGCCACCAGCAGAGATCTTCGGGGAGGGAACACCGGGGAGCTGTTTTTT. This encodes CATSRDLRGGNTGELFF.

This clone has ten or more counts. For the CDR3, the DNA is TGTGCCACCAGCTCAGGGGGCGCGATGGCCGAGCAGTACTTC. As protein: CATSSGGAMAEQYF. The V call is TRBV24-1, the J call TRBJ2-7; TRBD1 matches at 8 bases. The CDR3 is 14 residues long. V was clipped by 7 bases and J by 6 bases; unmatched bases: 10. The germline CDR1 and CDR2 sequences are KGHDR and SFDVKD.

This chain links TRBV5-1 with TRBJ1-2; TRBD1 is a possible D gene (6 bases). The germline V gene encodes CDR1 SGHRS and CDR2 YFSETQ. This CDR3 region has 14 residues. V gave up 3 bases and J gave up 0 bases, with 9 bases separating them. This chain's CDR3 is CASSSGGPNYGYTF. The DNA of the CDR3 is TGCGCCAGCAGCTCCGGGGGGCCTAACTATGGCTACACCTTC.

The chain recombines TRBV10-1 with TRBJ2-5; 14 bases match TRBD2. This CDR3 region has 16 residues. V trimming: 6 bases; J trimming: 9 bases; junction bases outside the gene matches: 12. Germline V gene lookup returns CDR1 WNHNN and CDR2 SYGVQD (reference sequence). CDR3 loop: CASSAGLAGVWGAQYF. In DNA, the CDR3 is TGCGCCAGCAGCGCGGGACTAGCGGGGGTCTGGGGGGCCCAGTACTTC.

This chain connects TRBV5-6 to TRBJ2-5; possible D gene TRBD2, 6 bases. CDR1 is SGHDT, CDR2 YYEEEE, per germline. This CDR3 has 17 residues. V was shortened by 5 bases and J by 1 base, with 21 bases between the two germline ends. The DNA of the CDR3 is TGTGCCAGCAGTCCGGGGAATTTGGGAGGCCTCCAAGAGACCCAGTACTTC. This translates into CASSPGNLGGLQETQYF. The variable domain in full, with the rest retrieved from reference TRBV5-6 and TRBJ2-5, is DAGVTQSPTHLIKTRGQQVTLRCSPKSGHDTVSWYQQALGQGPQFIFQYYEEEERQRGNFPDRFSGHQFPNYSSELNVNALLLGDSALYLCASSPGNLGGLQETQYFGPGTRLLVL.

The rearrangement links TRBV6-2 or TRBV6-3 to TRBJ2-2, with 9 bases aligning to TRBD2. J lost 6 bases, V lost 6 bases, and 14 bases had no gene match. Germline-derived CDR1 and CDR2 are MNHEY and SVGEGT. This CDR3 contains 17 residues. The DNA of the CDR3 is TGTGCCAGCAGCCGACTAGCGGAGCCCCGGTTTTCCGGGGAGCTGTTTTTT. Its translation is CASSRLAEPRFSGELFF.

This chain uses TRBV28 with TRBJ1-3; 8 nucleotides agree with TRBD1. From germline, CDR1 is MDHEN and CDR2 SYDVKM. V trimming: 2 bases; J trimming: 7 bases; junction bases outside the gene matches: 13. The length of the CDR3 is 17 residues. CDR3 residues: CASSLHLLAGGLNTIYF. The CDR3 bases are TGTGCCAGCAGTTTACACCTTCTTGCAGGGGGCTTGAACACCATATATTTT.

This chain uses TRBV29-1 with TRBJ1-2; D unresolved. Germline lookup yields CDR1 SQVTM and CDR2 ANQGSEA. The CDR3 loop spans 10 amino acids. Trimming stripped 5 bases from V and 6 bases from J, with 7 bases between. The DNA for the CDR3 is TGCAGCGTTCACGGGAATGGCTACACCTTC. Translated, it gives CSVHGNGYTF. The full variable domain, in which reference TRBV29-1 and TRBJ1-2 provide the parts outside the CDR3, is SAVISQKPSRDICQRGTSLTIQCQVDSQVTMMFWYRQQPGQSLTLIATANQGSEATYESGFVIDKFPISRPNLTFSTLTVSNMSPEDSSIYLCSVHGNGYTFGSGTRLTVV.

This clone was detected only once. The chain couples TRBV7-2 to TRBJ1-1, with D perhaps TRBD1 (5 bases). The V gene's germline CDR1 is SGHTA and CDR2 FQGNSA. This CDR3 is 13 amino acids long. Trimming stripped 2 bases from V and 7 bases from J, with 11 bases between. This CDR3 is CASSLRGGDEAFF. CDR3 sequence (DNA): TGTGCCAGCAGCTTACGGGGGGGTGATGAAGCTTTCTTT.

This clone was picked up a small number of times. The rearrangement joins TRBV5-5 to TRBJ2-7, with 10 bases that match TRBD1. This CDR3 is built from 15 residues. V lost 0 bases to trimming and J lost 3 bases; unmatched junction nucleotides: 3. Germline assignment: CDR1 SGHKS and CDR2 YYEKEE (reference sequence). CDR3 nucleotide sequence: TGTGCCAGCAGCTTGGGACAGGGGGCCGGCTACGAGCAGTACTTC. This encodes CASSLGQGAGYEQYF. Variable domain in full (rest from reference TRBV5-5 and TRBJ2-7): DAGVTQSPTHLIKTRGQQVTLRCSPISGHKSVSWYQQVLGQGPQFIFQYYEKEERGRGNFPDRFSARQFPNYSSELNVNALLLGDSALYLCASSLGQGAGYEQYFGPGTRLTVT.

There are a few counts of this clone. The chain uses TRBV29-1 and TRBJ1-2; 7 bases fit TRBD1. The CDR3 has 13 amino acids. The trim removed 7 bases at V and 8 bases at J, leaving 13 bases unmatched. Looked up from germline, CDR1 is SQVTM and CDR2 is ANQGSEA. The CDR3 nucleotides are TGCAGCGCTTTGACAGGGAAAATAGGAGGCTACACCTTC. Amino acid sequence: CSALTGKIGGYTF.

The chain recombines TRBV7-9 with TRBJ1-2; a possible D gene is TRBD1 (6 bases). Deletions cut 6 bases from V and 8 bases from J, with 16 bases between. In germline, CDR1 is SEHNR, CDR2 FQNEAQ (reference sequence). The CDR3 length is 13 residues. As DNA, the CDR3 is TGTGCCAGCAGTTTACAGGGTACTAGCGGCTACACCTTC. Protein sequence: CASSLQGTSGYTF.

This chain uses TRBV28 with TRBJ2-2; D is ambiguous. V dropped 5 bases and J dropped 3 bases, with 7 bases sitting between them. The CDR3 runs 13 residues. The germline gives CDR1 MDHEN, CDR2 SYDVKM. Here the CDR3 DNA reads TGTGCCAGCAGTACCCGGGACACCGGGGAGCTGTTTTTT. Its translation is CASSTRDTGELFF.

J is TRBJ2-7 and V is TRBV20-1; TRBD1 agrees at 7 bases. CDR3 size: 15 residues. After removal of 3 bases from V and 3 bases from J, the junction contained 11 bases not matched to a gene. Germline V gene data show CDR1 as DFQATT and CDR2 as SNEGSKA (reference sequence). CDR3 in amino acids: CSASSGGGQNYEQYF. As DNA, the CDR3 is TGCAGTGCTAGTAGTGGTGGGGGACAGAACTACGAGCAGTACTTC.

The chain combines TRBV11-2 with TRBJ2-2; 8 bases fit TRBD1. This CDR3 is 16 amino acids long. V shed 6 bases and J 4 bases; nucleotides not matched to a gene: 10. CDR1 and CDR2 from the germline V gene are SGHAT and FQNNGV. This CDR3 is CASSTVRGPFTGELFF. In DNA form, the CDR3 reads TGTGCCAGCAGTACAGTCAGGGGGCCTTTCACCGGGGAGCTGTTTTTT.

The genes are TRBV5-1 and TRBJ2-1, with D tentatively TRBD1 (6 bases). In germline, CDR1 is SGHRS, CDR2 YFSETQ. This CDR3 is built from 15 residues. V dropped 2 bases and J dropped 7 bases, with 16 bases sitting between them. CDR3 protein: CASSFLQGQRNEQFF. CDR3 bases: TGCGCCAGCAGCTTTCTACAGGGACAAAGGAATGAGCAGTTCTTC.

The CDR3 reads CASSLAPGVNQETQYF. DNA for the CDR3: TGTGCCAGCAGCTTGGCGCCAGGGGTAAACCAAGAGACCCAGTACTTC. The genes are TRBV5-6 and TRBJ2-5; weak D call: TRBD1 (6 bases). Between the trimmed V and J ends, which lost 0 bases and 0 bases, there was a span of 12 bases. CDR1 and CDR2 from the germline V gene are SGHDT and YYEEEE. CDR3 length: 16 residues.

The chain is built from TRBV5-6 and TRBJ1-1; D remains unclear. V was trimmed by 0 bases and J by 1 base, leaving 7 bases between them. CDR3 size: 14 residues. Germline CDR1 reads SGHDT; CDR2 reads YYEEEE. The CDR3 nucleotides are TGTGCCAGCAGCTTGGTTTCAGGGAACACTGAAGCTTTCTTT. Its protein product is CASSLVSGNTEAFF.

V and J are TRBV2 and TRBJ2-3; D might be TRBD2 (5 bases). CDR3 length: 14 residues. Germline loops: CDR1 SNHLY, CDR2 FYNNEI. Trimming took 4 bases from V and 0 from J, leaving 8 bases between them. The CDR3 loop reads CASSAVASTDTQYF. In DNA form, the CDR3 reads TGTGCCAGCAGTGCGGTAGCGAGCACAGATACGCAGTATTTT.

V and J are TRBV7-3 and TRBJ2-5, with D possibly being TRBD1 (6 bases). The CDR3 spans 13 residues. From germline, CDR1 is SGHTA and CDR2 FQGTGA. The V gene lost 1 base and the J gene lost 5 bases, with 8 bases spanning the gap. CDR3 residues: CASSLSRGETQYF. CDR3 DNA: TGTGCCAGCAGCTTAAGCAGGGGTGAGACCCAGTACTTC.

This clone came up once. The rearrangement joins TRBV7-9 to TRBJ1-5, with 12 bases identical to TRBD1. CDR3 length: 18 amino acids. Germline CDR1 SEHNR, CDR2 FQNEAQ (reference sequence). J lost 9 bases, V lost 2 bases, and 14 bases had no gene match. This CDR3 is CASSLSFGTGGRAGPQHF. The CDR3 DNA reads TGTGCCAGCAGCTTAAGTTTTGGGACAGGGGGCCGCGCGGGGCCCCAGCATTTT.

This clone was found once. V gene TRBV7-9 combines with J gene TRBJ2-1; 12 positions agree with TRBD2. V lost 5 bases to trimming and J lost 8 bases; unmatched junction nucleotides: 7. Germline assignment: CDR1 SEHNR and CDR2 FQNEAQ (reference sequence). The length of the CDR3 is 15 residues. The chain's CDR3 is CASSRLAGGTDEQFF. The CDR3 DNA reads as TGTGCCAGCAGCCGGCTAGCGGGGGGGACGGATGAGCAGTTCTTC.

The chain combines TRBV14 with TRBJ2-6; 7 bases agree with TRBD2. With 4 bases clipped from V and 4 bases from J, the junction kept 16 bases outside the gene matches. This CDR3 has 19 amino acids. In germline, CDR1 is SGHDN, CDR2 FVKESK. The CDR3 here is CASSRWTQSGAMGANVLTF. CDR3 bases: TGTGCCAGCAGCCGATGGACGCAAAGCGGGGCGATGGGGGCCAACGTCCTGACTTTC.

The V and J genes are TRBV5-1 and TRBJ2-7; 8 nucleotides match TRBD1. The V segment lost 7 bases and the J segment 6 bases; nucleotides outside the gene matches: 15. The V gene's germline CDR1 is SGHRS and CDR2 YFSETQ. There are 15 residues in the CDR3. Here the CDR3 reads CASHRGARVSGEQYF. The CDR3 DNA is TGCGCCAGCCACAGGGGGGCTCGGGTCAGCGGCGAGCAGTACTTC.

This chain links TRBV7-2 with TRBJ2-3, with a tentative D call TRBD2 (6 bases). This CDR3 contains 18 residues. Per germline, CDR1 SGHTA and CDR2 FQGNSA. V was shortened by 0 bases and J by 0 bases, with 16 bases between the two germline ends. The CDR3 reads CASSLAERVTYSTDTQYF. The CDR3 bases are TGTGCCAGCAGCTTAGCTGAGCGGGTAACTTATAGCACAGATACGCAGTATTTT.

The chain couples TRBV15 to TRBJ1-4, with TRBD1 identical over 9 bases. The CDR3 is 16 amino acids. CDR1 and CDR2 from the germline V gene are LNHNV and YYDKDF (reference sequence). V was pared by 3 bases and J by 6 bases, with 8 bases of the junction left unmatched. This CDR3 reads CATSRVQGALDEKLFF. CDR3 bases: TGTGCCACCAGCAGGGTACAGGGGGCATTAGATGAAAAACTGTTTTTT.

This chain connects TRBV6-5 to TRBJ2-6; tentatively, D is TRBD1 (5 bases). The germline gives CDR1 MNHEY, CDR2 SVGAGI. The CDR3 is 14 residues long. V lost 7 bases to trimming and J lost 4 bases, with 11 bases between them. The CDR3 DNA is TGTGCCAGCAAGGGGCAAGCCGGGGCCAACGTCCTGACTTTC. The encoded protein is CASKGQAGANVLTF.